These 25 T cell receptor beta chains originate from one sample sequenced in a study of post-analysis software for immune sequencing data. For these receptors, no antigen is known. The study's findings and limits: Comparison of patients with controls showed 4 to 6 TRBV segments more frequent in patients, TRBV5-6, TRBV5-1 and TRBV20-1 among them.

Researchers reported that TCR beta cDNA libraries carried unique molecular identifiers. TCRdb processed the PCR reads anew with MiXCR; each CDR3 protein has one entry. In the table there are roughly 410,000 distinct CDR3 sequences, less than 40% of which are singletons. What was sequenced was blood. These receptors all come from a girl aged 10 to 17 with multiple sclerosis.

The CDR3 DNA reads as TGTGCCAGCAGTGACGGGGCGGGGACCACAGATACGCAGTATTTT. Amino acids: CASSDGAGTTDTQYF. The V call is TRBV6-4, the J call TRBJ2-3; D may be TRBD2 (6 bases). Germline V CDR1 and CDR2: MRHNA, SNTAGT. Trimming shortened V by 2 bases and J by 2 bases, and 11 bases separated the two germline ends. The CDR3 runs to 15 residues.

This clonotype was recorded a few times. The chain is built from TRBV5-4 and TRBJ2-6; D is perhaps TRBD2 (6 bases). V gave up 4 bases and J gave up 0 bases, with 20 bases separating them. This CDR3 is 19 amino acids long. Germline loops: CDR1 SGHNT, CDR2 YYREEE (reference sequence). The CDR3 nucleotides are TGTGCCAGCAGCCATTACGGGGGTGCAACCCTCTCTGGGGCCAACGTCCTGACTTTC. This sequence encodes CASSHYGGATLSGANVLTF.

This clonotype was seen only a few times. The chain uses TRBV5-4 and TRBJ1-1, with D uncertain. The V end was cut by 2 bases, the J end by 9 bases, with 8 bases between. Germline CDR1 reads SGHNT; CDR2 reads YYREEE (reference sequence). This CDR3 region has 11 residues. The CDR3 loop reads CASSLSGQAFF. DNA of the CDR3: TGTGCCAGCAGCTTAAGCGGGCAAGCTTTCTTT.

The table lists this clonotype with a few counts. This rearrangement joins TRBV6-2 or TRBV6-3 to TRBJ1-1; 7 nucleotides align to TRBD1. The CDR3 extends over 15 amino acids. CDR1 MNHEY and CDR2 SVGEGT come from the germline V gene. The ends lost 5 bases at V and 1 base at J; junction bases unmatched: 7. CDR3 nucleotides: TGTGCCAGCAGTCCATGGGGACAGCAGAACACTGAAGCTTTCTTT. Protein: CASSPWGQQNTEAFF.

In its sample, this clonotype was seen a few times. The chain joins TRBV7-6 to TRBJ2-1; 10 bases fit TRBD2. Germline-derived CDR1 and CDR2 are SGHVS and FNYEAQ. Losses at the gene ends were 5 bases for V and 3 bases for J; bases not matched to a gene: 7. The CDR3 sequence is 16 residues long. The CDR3 sequence: CASSPSGGAFYNEQFF. The CDR3 DNA reads as TGTGCCAGCAGCCCAAGCGGGGGGGCCTTCTACAATGAGCAGTTCTTC.

This clonotype was picked up many times. The chain has TRBV7-2 and TRBJ2-3; TRBD2 agrees at 7 bases. Per germline, CDR1 SGHTA and CDR2 FQGNSA. With V trimmed by 5 bases and J by 2 bases, 7 bases remained unmatched. The CDR3 has 15 amino acids. The CDR3 protein is CASSRERGLTDTQYF. In nucleotides, the CDR3 is TGTGCCAGCAGCCGCGAGCGGGGCCTCACAGATACGCAGTATTTT.

The genes are TRBV5-5 and TRBJ2-3; D call uncertain. V shed 4 bases and J shed 0 bases, with 12 bases lying between them. This CDR3 spans 15 amino acids. The germline V gene has CDR1 SGHKS and CDR2 YYEKEE (reference sequence). The CDR3: CASSRILTSTDTQYF. In DNA form, the CDR3 reads TGTGCCAGCAGCCGTATACTAACTAGCACAGATACGCAGTATTTT.

Regarding this clonotype: It may be a read error: a sequence one base away is much more abundant. The chain links TRBV4-3 to TRBJ2-1, with D perhaps matching TRBD2 (6 bases). CDR1 is LGHNA, CDR2 YSLEER, per germline. The CDR3 consists of 17 residues. The CDR3 region has the DNA TGCACCAGCAGCCAAGCGGGTCCGGCGGGGTCCTACAATGAGCAGTTCTTC. Protein: CTSSQAGPAGSYNEQFF.

This chain links TRBV13 with TRBJ2-7; no clear D gene. The germline V gene has CDR1 PRHDT and CDR2 FYEKMQ (reference sequence). V lost 4 bases to trimming and J lost 0 bases, with 10 bases between them. The length of the CDR3 is 14 residues. The CDR3 bases are TGTGCCAGCAGCTCTTCTCTTTCCTCCTACGAGCAGTACTTC. It yields the protein CASSSSLSSYEQYF. The full variable domain, completed using reference TRBV13 and TRBJ2-7, is AAGVIQSPRHLIKEKRETATLKCYPIPRHDTVYWYQQGPGQDPQFLISFYEKMQSDKGSIPDRFSAQQFSDYHSELNMSSLELGDSALYFCASSSSLSSYEQYFGPGTRLTVT.

This clonotype was counted only a few times. The chain combines TRBV7-2 with TRBJ1-2; TRBD1 matches at 10 bases. J lost 6 bases, V lost 5 bases, and 6 bases had no gene match. Germline CDR1 and CDR2: SGHTA and FQGNSA. This CDR3 has 14 amino acids. The DNA for the CDR3 is TGTGCCAGCAGCCGAGGACAGGGGGTTCATGGCTACACCTTC. Translation: CASSRGQGVHGYTF.

V gene TRBV29-1 combines with J gene TRBJ2-5, with D perhaps being TRBD1 or TRBD2 (5 bases each). There are 12 residues in the CDR3. V was trimmed by 7 bases and J by 1 base, leaving 10 bases between them. Germline V gives CDR1 SQVTM, CDR2 ANQGSEA. This CDR3 reads CSDRGLQETQYF. Written as DNA, the CDR3 is TGCAGCGACCGGGGCCTCCAAGAGACCCAGTACTTC.

This clonotype was found once. At one end, the junction sequence differs from germline, possibly due to a read error. The chain joins TRBV20-1 to TRBJ1-2; D might be TRBD1 (5 bases). This CDR3 is built from 14 residues. Germline CDR1 is DFQATT and CDR2 is SNEGSKA (reference sequence). The CDR3 is CSARDLLTVYGCTF. CDR3 sequence (DNA): TGCAGTGCTAGAGACCTCCTGACAGTCTATGGCTGCACCTTC.

The chain employs TRBV29-1 and TRBJ1-1; D uncertain. The CDR3 covers 11 residues. The germline V gene has CDR1 SQVTM and CDR2 ANQGSEA. V shed 4 bases and J shed 1 base, with 4 bases lying between them. The CDR3 is CSVVRNTEAFF. DNA for the CDR3: TGCAGCGTTGTTCGGAACACTGAAGCTTTCTTT.

V and J are TRBV12-3 or TRBV12-4 and TRBJ2-3, with 12 positions matching TRBD2. CDR3 length: 15 residues. V shed 3 bases, J shed 6 bases, and the junction held 4 bases outside the gene matches. The CDR3: CASSFLAGGRDTQYF. CDR3 sequence (DNA): TGTGCCAGCAGTTTTCTAGCGGGGGGGCGGGATACGCAGTATTTT.

This clonotype turned up a few times. The rearrangement links TRBV30 to TRBJ2-5; 7 nucleotides line up with TRBD1. The J call may be incorrect, as the DNA end agrees better with TRBJ2-7. Germline loops: CDR1 GTSNPN, CDR2 SVGIG (reference sequence). This CDR3 has 13 residues. The CDR3 nucleotides are TGTGCCTGGAGTGGACCAGGGGGCTACGAGCAGTACTTC. It encodes CAWSGPGGYEQYF.

J is TRBJ2-4 and V is TRBV29-1, with D hard to call. The CDR3 has 10 residues. With 2 bases removed from V and 13 bases from J, the gap between germline ends came to 9 bases. CDR1 and CDR2 (germline): SQVTM, ANQGSEA. The CDR3 loop reads CSVERSGQYF. The CDR3 DNA reads as TGCAGCGTTGAAAGGTCCGGGCAGTACTTC.

In its sample, this clonotype was seen a few times. The chain is built from TRBV28 and TRBJ1-2; no definite D call. Trimming left V 2 bases short and J 0 bases short, with 7 bases between. Germline loops: CDR1 MDHEN, CDR2 SYDVKM. This CDR3 is built from 14 residues. The CDR3 region has the DNA TGTGCCAGCAGTTTAGACGGTACTAACTATGGCTACACCTTC. It encodes CASSLDGTNYGYTF.

V usage is TRBV6-6 and J usage is TRBJ2-7, with D maybe TRBD1 (6 bases). The CDR3 has 17 residues. Between the trimmed V and J ends, which lost 6 bases and 3 bases, there was a span of 24 bases. Germline V lookup: CDR1 MNHNY, CDR2 SVGAGI (reference sequence). The CDR3 bases are TGTGCCAGCAGCCGAGGGCCGACAGGCAACCAGCACTACGAGCAGTACTTC. It translates to CASSRGPTGNQHYEQYF.

This clonotype has more than one count but fewer than ten. This rearrangement joins TRBV7-3 to TRBJ2-3; 7 bases fit TRBD2. Germline V gene data show CDR1 as SGHTA and CDR2 as FQGTGA. The V and J ends lost 3 bases and 2 bases, in that order; junction bases with no gene match: 5. The CDR3 runs to 15 residues. CDR3 sequence reads: CASSFLGGITDTQYF. CDR3 bases: TGTGCCAGCAGCTTCCTCGGGGGGATCACAGATACGCAGTATTTT.

This clonotype was detected only a few times. This chain links TRBV29-1 with TRBJ1-5; 7 nucleotides agree with TRBD1. The CDR3 loop spans 13 amino acids. After removal of 5 bases from V and 3 bases from J, the junction contained 4 bases not matched to a gene. Germline CDR1 SQVTM, CDR2 ANQGSEA. Here the CDR3 DNA reads TGCAGCGTTAGGCAGGGGGACAATCAGCCCCAGCATTTT. It is translated as CSVRQGDNQPQHF.

There are many counts of this clonotype. The chain couples TRBV4-1 to TRBJ1-5; 11 nucleotides align to TRBD1. Germline V gene data show CDR1 as MGHRA and CDR2 as YSYEKL. V lost 1 base and J lost 7; bases outside the gene matches: 0. This CDR3 spans 14 amino acids. The CDR3: CASSQGTGGQPQHF. CDR3 nucleotides: TGCGCCAGCAGCCAAGGGACAGGGGGCCAGCCCCAGCATTTT.

In its sample, this clonotype was seen once. This chain connects TRBV28 to TRBJ2-3, with D perhaps TRBD2 (6 bases). V gave up 3 bases and J gave up 2 bases, with 24 bases separating them. The CDR3 has 19 residues. CDR1 and CDR2 (germline): MDHEN, SYDVKM. CDR3 sequence: CASSFPRGRFGRNTDTQYF. In DNA form, the CDR3 reads TGTGCCAGCAGTTTTCCGCGGGGACGGTTCGGTAGGAACACAGATACGCAGTATTTT.

The chain employs TRBV7-6 and TRBJ2-1; 7 bases are a match to TRBD2. This CDR3 comprises 15 residues. Germline assignment: CDR1 SGHVS and CDR2 FNYEAQ. Unmatched junction bases numbered 8, after V lost 5 bases and J lost 4 bases. The CDR3 region is CASSPPRGTYNEQFF. CDR3 nucleotides: TGTGCCAGCAGCCCACCGCGGGGGACGTACAATGAGCAGTTCTTC.

This chain uses TRBV14 with TRBJ2-7; 13 bases line up with TRBD2. Germline V CDR1 and CDR2: SGHDN, FVKESK. This CDR3 has 18 amino acids. Trimming cost V 1 base and J 2 bases; bases outside gene matches: 8. The CDR3 nucleotides are TGTGCCAGCAGCCAAGGGACTAGCGGGGGACAGTGGACCTACGAGCAGTACTTC. This encodes CASSQGTSGGQWTYEQYF.

J is TRBJ2-7 and V is TRBV29-1; tentatively, D is TRBD2 (5 bases). There are 11 residues in the CDR3. The germline V and J ends were trimmed by 4 bases and 5 bases, with 9 bases remaining between them. Germline V gene lookup returns CDR1 SQVTM and CDR2 ANQGSEA. The CDR3 loop reads CSVGGLDEQYF. CDR3 in DNA: TGCAGCGTTGGAGGACTCGACGAGCAGTACTTC.